This T cell receptor (beta chain) was recorded in a study of blood T cell repertoires in COVID-19 (dated by TCRdb to about 2020). Broadly, across the study: Samples from collaborators originated in the United States, Italy and Spain and spanned both the acute and convalescent phases of COVID-19. The samples were drawn from the first 160 participants of the ongoing ImmuneRACE study and from under 1,500 subjects provided by 6 global collaborators. Where available, HLA class I and class II types were taken from metadata supplied by the sample provider and were not determined by assay-based typing. Subjects who had been exposed to COVID-19, were actively infected with it, or had recovered from it provided the deeply sampled blood TCRbeta repertoires that made up the dataset. Sample metadata almost always included a de-identified subject ID, COVID-19 status, age in years and sex. A freely available public database, intended as a resource for researchers studying the immune response to SARS-CoV-2, is where the repertoires were released. The material from the prospective study consisted of cDNA or gDNA derived from T cells, B-cell-depleted T cells, or PBMCs. Paper-wide results and their limitations: Clinical and demographic metadata were provided uncurated, with the amount varying by source and participant.

TCRbeta CDR3 regions were amplified from genomic DNA by means of the immunoSEQ Assay, a bias-controlled multiplex PCR. In the authors' own workflow: The number of nucleated cells in each sample was estimated by amplification of reference gene primers within the assay. Sequence reads were collapsed and filtered to measure the absolute abundance of every unique TCRbeta CDR3 rearrangement. For each sample, productive Simpson clonality was calculated as the square root of Simpson's diversity index over productive rearrangements. TCRdb limited this immuneACCESS table to in-frame rearrangements with V and J called. A share of clones is missing; checked studies link under half to unresolved V genes, and the rest is unexplained. That table is the source of V, J and clone size, and D and trimming were worked out from the DNA. The table for this sample lists a few hundred thousand clones; more than 70% of them were counted only once. The ten largest make up about 10% of the sample.

A remark on this clone: Its cognate antigen has yet to be identified. No clone much larger than this one lies a single base away; base qualities are absent.

One collaborating source in Seattle enrolled patients while the patients were actively infected and followed the patients over time throughout the course of disease. Collaborating institutions collected whole blood in K2EDTA tubes following their own protocols. For TCRbeta analysis, collaborators shipped samples in one of three forms: frozen whole blood, isolated PBMCs, or DNA extracted from either of those sample types. From the germline V gene (reference sequence), CDR1 is SGHAT and CDR2 is FQDESV. The germline V end is reduced by 6 bases and the J end by 0 bases; junction bases left unmatched: 5. The CDR3 runs 16 amino acids, cysteine and phenylalanine included. Only CDR3 DNA is held: 48 bases, read in frame from base 1.

The TCR originated in a young woman with COVID-19, enrolled during active disease. Source material: peripheral blood. The chain was built from TRBV11-1 and TRBJ2-7; a stretch of 13 junction bases matches TRBD2. The DNA reads TGTGCCAGCAGTCGGACTAGCGGGAGCAGCTCCTACGAGCAGTACTTC. It is translated as CASSRTSGSSSYEQYF.